Reported below is one TCR beta chain. Many counts were recorded for this clonotype. What antigen it recognizes has not been identified. Per-base qualities were not stored, and no clone one base away is much larger. Libraries were prepared through PCR. The instrument was an Illumina HiSeq 2500. TCR library preparation used molecular barcoding, with unique molecular identifiers applied to normalize quantification of the TCRbeta repertoire. TCRdb handled the public reads itself, with Q25 trimming in fastp and clone calling in MiXCR, and kept productive beta chains. Rows matching on CDR3 protein sequence are summarized as one entry with the most common DNA and genes. The sample table records about 600,000 distinct CDR3 sequences; over 9.5% of these occur just once. 4% of the sample goes to the ten largest clones. These data are taken from a study of T-cell reconstitution after alpha-beta-depleted transplantation in children (dated by TCRdb to about 2016). Context from the whole study: Using TCR repertoire profiling, the study quantitatively followed how T-cell immune reconstitution unfolded in children after TCRalphabeta/CD19-depleted allogeneic hematopoietic cell transplantation.

This clonotype was obtained from a human donor who donated a stem cell graft to a child with acute myeloid leukemia. The sample in question was PBMCs from the stem cell graft donor, obtained from the stem cell graft.

The bases read TGTGCCAGCAGCCTACACGACAGGGTGACTGAAGCTTTCTTT. This gives the protein CASSLHDRVTEAFF. The receptor chain draws on TRBV21-1 and TRBJ1-1; TRBD1 is taken as the D call from the table, unchecked against the DNA. TRBV21-1 is recorded as a pseudogene. The CDR3 contains 14 residues, cysteine and phenylalanine counted. Just CDR3 DNA is preserved here, 42 bases in frame from base 1.